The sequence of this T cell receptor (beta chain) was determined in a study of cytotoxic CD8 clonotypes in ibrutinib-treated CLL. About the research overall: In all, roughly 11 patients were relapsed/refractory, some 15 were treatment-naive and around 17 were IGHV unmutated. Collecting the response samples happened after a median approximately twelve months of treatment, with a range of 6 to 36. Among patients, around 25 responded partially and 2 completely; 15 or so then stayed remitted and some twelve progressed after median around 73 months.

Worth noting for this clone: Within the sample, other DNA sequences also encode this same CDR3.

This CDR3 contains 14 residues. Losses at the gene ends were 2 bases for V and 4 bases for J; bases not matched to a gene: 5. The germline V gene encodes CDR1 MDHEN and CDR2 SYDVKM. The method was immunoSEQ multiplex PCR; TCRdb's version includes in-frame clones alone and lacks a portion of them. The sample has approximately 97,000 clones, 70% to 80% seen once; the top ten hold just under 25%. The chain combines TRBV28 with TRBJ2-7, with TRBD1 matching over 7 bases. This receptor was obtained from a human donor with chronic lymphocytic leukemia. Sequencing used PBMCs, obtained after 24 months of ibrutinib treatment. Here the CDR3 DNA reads TGTGCCAGCAGTTTAGGGGGCAGGGGGTACGAGCAGTACTTC. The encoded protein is CASSLGGRGYEQYF.